This T cell receptor beta chain was obtained from a study of blood T cell repertoires in COVID-19. Study-wide background: Both acute and convalescent COVID-19 samples were obtained from the United States, Italy and Spain. PBMCs, B-cell-depleted T cells, or T cells provided the cDNA or gDNA that made up the material.

Per the original methods: From reference gene primer amplification, estimates of nucleated cell counts were derived. Produced via immunoSEQ multiplex PCR; TCRdb's table is partial and in-frame only. The V and J calls and clone size come from that table; D and trimming were worked out from the DNA. The sample contains 270,000 or so clones, around 86% of which appear only once. The CDR3 totals 16 residues. V lost 6 bases to trimming and J lost 0 bases, with 15 bases between them. Looked up from germline, CDR1 is LNHDA and CDR2 is SQIVND (reference sequence). Input material: peripheral blood. The chain recombines TRBV19 with TRBJ1-3, with D perhaps TRBD1 (6 bases). The clonotype was recovered from a man aged 35 to 55 with active or convalescent COVID-19. The CDR3 nucleotides are TGTGCCAGTAGGGACCAGGGGAGCCCCTCTGGAAACACCATATATTTT. This encodes CASRDQGSPSGNTIYF.